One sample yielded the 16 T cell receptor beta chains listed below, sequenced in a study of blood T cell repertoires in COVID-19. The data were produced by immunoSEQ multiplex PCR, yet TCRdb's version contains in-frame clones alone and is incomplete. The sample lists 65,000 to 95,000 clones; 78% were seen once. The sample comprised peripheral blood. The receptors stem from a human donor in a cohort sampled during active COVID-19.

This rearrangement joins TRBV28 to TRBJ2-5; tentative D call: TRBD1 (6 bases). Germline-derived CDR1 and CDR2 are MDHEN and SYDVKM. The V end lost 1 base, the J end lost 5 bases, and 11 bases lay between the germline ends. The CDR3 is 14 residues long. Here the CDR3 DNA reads TGTGCCAGCAGTTTATCCAGGGGCGGGGAGACCCAGTACTTC. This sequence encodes CASSLSRGGETQYF. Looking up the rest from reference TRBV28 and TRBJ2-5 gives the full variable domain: DVKVTQSSRYLVKRTGEKVFLECVQDMDHENMFWYRQDPGLGLRLIYFSYDVKMKEKGDIPEGYSVSREKKERFSLILESASTNQTSMYLCASSLSRGGETQYFGPGTRLLVL.

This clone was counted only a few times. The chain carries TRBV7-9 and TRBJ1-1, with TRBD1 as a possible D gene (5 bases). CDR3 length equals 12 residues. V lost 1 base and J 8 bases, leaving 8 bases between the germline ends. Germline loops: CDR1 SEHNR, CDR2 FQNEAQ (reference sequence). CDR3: CASSLGQQEAFF. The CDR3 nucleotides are TGTGCCAGCAGCTTAGGACAGCAGGAAGCTTTCTTT.

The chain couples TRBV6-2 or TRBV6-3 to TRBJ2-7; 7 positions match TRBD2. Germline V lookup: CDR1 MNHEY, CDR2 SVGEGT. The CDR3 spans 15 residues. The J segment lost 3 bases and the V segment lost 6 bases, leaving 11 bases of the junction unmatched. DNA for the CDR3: TGTGCCAGCAGCCTAGGCCCAGCGGGGATCTACGAGCAGTACGTC. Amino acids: CASSLGPAGIYEQYV.

The DNA for the CDR3 is TGCGCCAGCAGCCAAGATGAAGGCAGGGGCTACGAGCAGTACTTC. Protein: CASSQDEGRGYEQYF. The chain has TRBV4-1 and TRBJ2-7; D may be TRBD1 (6 bases). CDR3 length: 15 amino acids. Germline V gives CDR1 MGHRA, CDR2 YSYEKL. The V end was cut by 0 bases, the J end by 3 bases, with 12 bases between.

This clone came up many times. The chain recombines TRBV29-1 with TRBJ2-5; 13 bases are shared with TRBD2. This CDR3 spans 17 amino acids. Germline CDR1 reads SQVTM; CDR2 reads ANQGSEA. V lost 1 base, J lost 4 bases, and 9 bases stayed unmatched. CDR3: CSVEGPTSGRTLETQYF. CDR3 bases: TGCAGCGTTGAAGGCCCGACTAGCGGGAGGACATTAGAGACCCAGTACTTC.

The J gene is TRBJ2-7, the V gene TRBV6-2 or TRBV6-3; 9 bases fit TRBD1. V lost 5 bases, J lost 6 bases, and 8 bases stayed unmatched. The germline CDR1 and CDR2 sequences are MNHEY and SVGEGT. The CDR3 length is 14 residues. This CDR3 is CASSDPGQGLEQYF. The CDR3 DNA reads TGTGCCAGCAGTGATCCGGGACAGGGTCTCGAGCAGTACTTC.

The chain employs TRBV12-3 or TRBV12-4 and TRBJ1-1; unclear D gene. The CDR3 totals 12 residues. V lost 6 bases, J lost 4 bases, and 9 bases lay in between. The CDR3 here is CASSWAGTEAFF. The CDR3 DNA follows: TGTGCCAGCAGCTGGGCAGGCACTGAAGCTTTCTTT.

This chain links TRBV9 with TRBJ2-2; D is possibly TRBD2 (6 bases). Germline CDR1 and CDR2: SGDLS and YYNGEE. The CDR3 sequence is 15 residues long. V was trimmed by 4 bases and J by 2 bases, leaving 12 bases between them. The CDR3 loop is CASSSRDSNTGELFF. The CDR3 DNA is TGTGCCAGCAGCTCGCGGGACTCAAACACCGGGGAGCTGTTTTTT.

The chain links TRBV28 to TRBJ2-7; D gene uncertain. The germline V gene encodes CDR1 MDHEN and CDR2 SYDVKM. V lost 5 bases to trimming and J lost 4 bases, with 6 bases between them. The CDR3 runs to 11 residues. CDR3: CASSPLYEQYF. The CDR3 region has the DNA TGTGCCAGCAGTCCACTATACGAGCAGTACTTC.

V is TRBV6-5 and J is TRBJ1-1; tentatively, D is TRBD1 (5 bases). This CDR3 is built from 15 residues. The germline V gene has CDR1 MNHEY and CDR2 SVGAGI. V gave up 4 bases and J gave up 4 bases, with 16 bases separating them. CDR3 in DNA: TGTGCCAGCAGTTTTCCGGGCAGTAGGGGCACTGAAGCTTTCTTT. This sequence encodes CASSFPGSRGTEAFF.

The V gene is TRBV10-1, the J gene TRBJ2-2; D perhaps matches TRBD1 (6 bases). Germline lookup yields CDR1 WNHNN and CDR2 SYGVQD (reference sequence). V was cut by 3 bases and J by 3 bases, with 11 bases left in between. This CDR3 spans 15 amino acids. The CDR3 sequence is CASSDQGKDTGELFF. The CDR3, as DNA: TGCGCCAGCAGTGACCAGGGGAAGGACACCGGGGAGCTGTTTTTT.

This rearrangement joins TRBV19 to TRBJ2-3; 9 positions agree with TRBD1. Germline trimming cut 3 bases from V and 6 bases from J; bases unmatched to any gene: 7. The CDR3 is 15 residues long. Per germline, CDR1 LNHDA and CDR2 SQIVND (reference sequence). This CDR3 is CASSIWDRVADTQYF. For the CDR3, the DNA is TGTGCCAGTAGTATTTGGGACAGGGTGGCCGATACGCAGTATTTT.

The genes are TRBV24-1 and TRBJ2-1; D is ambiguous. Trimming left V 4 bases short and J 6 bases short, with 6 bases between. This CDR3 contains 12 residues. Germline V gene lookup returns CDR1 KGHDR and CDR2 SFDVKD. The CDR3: CATSDPSNEQFF. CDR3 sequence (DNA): TGTGCCACCAGTGACCCCTCCAATGAGCAGTTCTTC.

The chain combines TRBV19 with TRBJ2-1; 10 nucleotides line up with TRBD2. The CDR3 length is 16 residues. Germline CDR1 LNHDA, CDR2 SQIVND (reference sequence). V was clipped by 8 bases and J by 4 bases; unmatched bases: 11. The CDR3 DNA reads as TGTGCCAGTGGAACTAGCGGGGCCTTCTATTACAATGAGCAGTTCTTC. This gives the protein CASGTSGAFYYNEQFF.

In nucleotides, the CDR3 is TGCGCCAGCAGCCAAGTCCGAGGCGGGATCAAAAACATTCAGTACTTC. Its protein product is CASSQVRGGIKNIQYF. This rearrangement joins TRBV4-1 to TRBJ2-4; the D gene is possibly TRBD2 (6 bases). The V gene's germline CDR1 is MGHRA and CDR2 YSYEKL. V lost 1 base and J 3 bases, leaving 13 bases between the germline ends. The CDR3 consists of 16 residues.

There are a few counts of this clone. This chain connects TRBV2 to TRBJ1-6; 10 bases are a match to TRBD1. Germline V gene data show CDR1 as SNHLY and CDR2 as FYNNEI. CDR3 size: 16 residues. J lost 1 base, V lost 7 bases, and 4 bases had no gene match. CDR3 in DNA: TGTGCCAGCATTTGGGACAGGGGTTCCTATAATTCACCCCTCCACTTT. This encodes CASIWDRGSYNSPLHF.